A single sample is the source of the 3 T cell receptor beta chains below, sequenced in a study of cytomegalovirus exposure and HLA in healthy donors. Primers: 60 Vbeta forward and 13 Jbeta reverse. The repertoire was sequenced with immunoSEQ multiplex PCR; TCRdb's copy has only in-frame clones and lacks some. The sample contains about 65,000 clones, over 50% of which appear only once. The sequenced sample was PBMCs. These receptors were obtained from a man aged 30 to 39 in good health and CMV-seronegative.

The chain has TRBV5-4 and TRBJ2-5, with D possibly being TRBD1 (6 bases). Trimming took off 2 bases at V and 3 bases at J, with 14 bases between the two ends. Per the germline V gene, CDR1 is SGHNT and CDR2 is YYREEE (reference sequence). CDR3 length: 15 amino acids. CDR3 DNA sequence: TGTGCCAGCAGCTTTGCTGGGGGCAGGGAAGAGACCCAGTACTTC. This codes for CASSFAGGREETQYF.

This chain uses TRBV18 with TRBJ1-1; D remains unclear. The germline gives CDR1 KGHSH, CDR2 LQKENI. V was cut by 3 bases and J by 3 bases, with 8 bases left in between. This CDR3 is 13 amino acids long. The CDR3 protein is CASSPYRDTEAFF. CDR3 nucleotide sequence: TGTGCCAGCTCACCCTACAGAGACACTGAAGCTTTCTTT.

The chain employs TRBV5-1 and TRBJ1-2; TRBD1 matches 8 bases. CDR3 size: 15 residues. V lost 2 bases, J lost 8 bases, and 11 bases stayed unmatched. Germline CDR1 reads SGHRS; CDR2 reads YFSETQ. This CDR3 is CASSFFPGQGGGYTF. The CDR3 DNA sequence: TGCGCCAGCAGCTTCTTCCCTGGACAGGGTGGAGGCTACACCTTC.